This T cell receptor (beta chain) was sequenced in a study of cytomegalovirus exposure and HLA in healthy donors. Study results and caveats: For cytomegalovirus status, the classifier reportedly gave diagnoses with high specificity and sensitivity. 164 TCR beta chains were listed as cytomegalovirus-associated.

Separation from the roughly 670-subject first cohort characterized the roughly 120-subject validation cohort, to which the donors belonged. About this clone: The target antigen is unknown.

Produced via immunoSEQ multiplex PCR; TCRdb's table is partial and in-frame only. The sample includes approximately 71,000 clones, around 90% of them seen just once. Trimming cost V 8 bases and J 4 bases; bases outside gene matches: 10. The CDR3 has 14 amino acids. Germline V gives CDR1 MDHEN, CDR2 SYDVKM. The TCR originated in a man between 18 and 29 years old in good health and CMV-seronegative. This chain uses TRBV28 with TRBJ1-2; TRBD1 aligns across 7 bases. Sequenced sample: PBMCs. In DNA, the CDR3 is TGTGCCAGCCTCCATCGGGACAGTTTCTATGGCTACACCTTC. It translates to CASLHRDSFYGYTF.